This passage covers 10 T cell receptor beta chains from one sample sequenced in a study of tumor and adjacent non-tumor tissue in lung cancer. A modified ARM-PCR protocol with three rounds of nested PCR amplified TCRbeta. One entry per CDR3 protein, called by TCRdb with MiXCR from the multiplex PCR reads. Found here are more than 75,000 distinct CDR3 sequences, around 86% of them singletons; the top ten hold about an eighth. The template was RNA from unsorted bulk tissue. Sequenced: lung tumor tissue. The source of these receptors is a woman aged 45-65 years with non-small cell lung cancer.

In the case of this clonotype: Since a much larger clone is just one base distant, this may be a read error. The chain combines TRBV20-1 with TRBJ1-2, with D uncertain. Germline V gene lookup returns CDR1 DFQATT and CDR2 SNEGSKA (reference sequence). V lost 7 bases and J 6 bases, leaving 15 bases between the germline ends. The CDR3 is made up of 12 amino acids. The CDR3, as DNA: TGCAGTGGAGTCCTGGGTCAAGATGGCTACACCTTC. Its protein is CSGVLGQDGYTF.

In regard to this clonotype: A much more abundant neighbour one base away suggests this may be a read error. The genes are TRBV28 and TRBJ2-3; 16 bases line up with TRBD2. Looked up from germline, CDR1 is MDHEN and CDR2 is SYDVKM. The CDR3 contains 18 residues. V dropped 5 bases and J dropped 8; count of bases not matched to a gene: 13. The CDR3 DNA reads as TGTGCCAGCAGTCCCGGGACTAGCGGGAGGGCCCTCGAAGGTACGCAGTATTTT. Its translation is CASSPGTSGRALEGTQYF.

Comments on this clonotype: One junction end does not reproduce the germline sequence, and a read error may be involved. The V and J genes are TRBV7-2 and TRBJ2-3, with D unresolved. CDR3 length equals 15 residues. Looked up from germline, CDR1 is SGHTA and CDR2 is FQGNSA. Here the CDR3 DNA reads TGTGCCAGCAGCTTTACCGGGCTCCACACAGAAACGCAGTATTTT. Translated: CASSFTGLHTETQYF.

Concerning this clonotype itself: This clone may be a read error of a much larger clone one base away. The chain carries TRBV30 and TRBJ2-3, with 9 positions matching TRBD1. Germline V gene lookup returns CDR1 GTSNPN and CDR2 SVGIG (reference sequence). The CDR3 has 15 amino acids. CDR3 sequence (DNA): TGTGCCTTCTTGAGGGGGACAGGGATCACAAATACGCAGTATTTT. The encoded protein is CAFLRGTGITNTQYF.

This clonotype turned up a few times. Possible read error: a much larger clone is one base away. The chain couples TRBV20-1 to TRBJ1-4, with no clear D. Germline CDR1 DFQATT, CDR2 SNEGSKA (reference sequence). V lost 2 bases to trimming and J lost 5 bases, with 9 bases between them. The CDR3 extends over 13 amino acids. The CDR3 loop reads CSARTAPNEKLFF. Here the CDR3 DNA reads TGCAGTGCTAGAACTGCACCCAATGAAAAACTGTTTTTT.

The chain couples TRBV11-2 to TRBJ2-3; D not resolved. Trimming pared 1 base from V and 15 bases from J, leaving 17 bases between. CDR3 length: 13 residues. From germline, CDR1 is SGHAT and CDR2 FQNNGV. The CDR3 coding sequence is TGTGCCAGCAGCTTAGGTGGTGCATATACGCGTTATTTT. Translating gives CASSLGGAYTRYF. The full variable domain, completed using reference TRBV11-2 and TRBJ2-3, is EAGVAQSPRYKIIEKRQSVAFWCNPISGHATLYWYQQILGQGPKLLIQFQNNGVVDDSQLPKDRFSAERLKGVDSTLKIQPAKLEDSAVYLCASSLGGAYTRYFGPGTRLTVL.

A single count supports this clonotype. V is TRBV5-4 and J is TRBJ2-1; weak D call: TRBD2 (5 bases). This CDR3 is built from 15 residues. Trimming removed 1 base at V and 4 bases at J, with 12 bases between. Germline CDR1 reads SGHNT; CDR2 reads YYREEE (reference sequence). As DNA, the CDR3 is TGTGCCAGCAGCTTGTATAGCGTTGAATACAATGAGCAGTTCTTC. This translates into CASSLYSVEYNEQFF.

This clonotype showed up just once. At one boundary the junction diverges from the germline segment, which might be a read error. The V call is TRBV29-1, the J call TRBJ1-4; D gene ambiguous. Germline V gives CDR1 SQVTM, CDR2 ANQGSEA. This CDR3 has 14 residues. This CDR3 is CSVEERQTNEKQFF. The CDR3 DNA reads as TGCAGCGTTGAAGAGAGGCAGACGAATGAAAAACAGTTTTTT.

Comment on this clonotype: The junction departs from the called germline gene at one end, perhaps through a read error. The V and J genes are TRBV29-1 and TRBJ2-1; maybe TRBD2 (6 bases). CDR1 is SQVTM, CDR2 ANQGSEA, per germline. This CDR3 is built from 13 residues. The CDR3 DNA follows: TGCAGCGTTGGGGGGGACGGACTCAATGAGCACTTCTTC. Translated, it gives CSVGGDGLNEHFF.

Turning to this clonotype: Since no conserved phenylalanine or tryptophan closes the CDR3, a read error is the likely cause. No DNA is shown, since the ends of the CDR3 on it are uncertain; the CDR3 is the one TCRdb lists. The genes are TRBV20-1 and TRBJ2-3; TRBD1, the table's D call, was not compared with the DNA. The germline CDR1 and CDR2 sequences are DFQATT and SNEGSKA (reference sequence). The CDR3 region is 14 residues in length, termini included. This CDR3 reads CSAAGGLRMDTQYI.